Below are 32 T cell receptor beta chains sequenced from a single sample in a study of blood T cell repertoires in COVID-19. TCRdb's copy holds only in-frame clones and misses some; the assay was immunoSEQ multiplex PCR. The data contain about 34,000 clones, 75% of them singletons. The sample comprised peripheral blood. These receptors came from an elderly man with active or convalescent COVID-19.

The V gene is TRBV6-5, the J gene TRBJ2-7; D might be TRBD2 (5 bases). CDR1 is MNHEY and CDR2 is SVGAGI in the germline V gene. The CDR3 is 16 residues long. Trimming removed 3 bases at V and 1 base at J, with 16 bases between. Here the CDR3 reads CASSYSLTGGSYEQYF. The CDR3 DNA reads as TGTGCCAGCAGTTATAGTTTAACTGGCGGGTCCTACGAGCAGTACTTC.

CDR3 sequence: CASSGGTGQNYEQYF. The CDR3 DNA reads TGCGCCAGCTCGGGGGGGACGGGACAAAATTACGAGCAGTACTTC. The gene calls are TRBV5-1 and TRBJ2-7; 8 positions match TRBD2. Germline V lookup: CDR1 SGHRS, CDR2 YFSETQ. V lost 7 bases, J lost 4 bases, and 13 bases stayed unmatched. The CDR3 consists of 15 residues.

The chain couples TRBV2 to TRBJ2-3; 7 bases are a match to TRBD2. Trimming took 0 bases from V and 2 from J; bases not matched to a gene: 5. Germline V CDR1 and CDR2: SNHLY, FYNNEI. The CDR3 has 16 residues. The CDR3, as DNA: TGTGCCAGCAGTGAAGCTGGAGCGGGGAACACAGATACGCAGTATTTT. Translated, it gives CASSEAGAGNTDTQYF.

J is TRBJ2-7 and V is TRBV5-1, with 9 bases lining up with TRBD1. Germline CDR1 is SGHRS and CDR2 is YFSETQ. After removal of 4 bases from V and 3 bases from J, the junction contained 5 bases not matched to a gene. CDR3 length: 14 amino acids. Here the CDR3 DNA reads TGCGCCAGCAGCGAAACAGGGGGCCTCTACGAGCAGTACTTC. This sequence encodes CASSETGGLYEQYF.

The chain has TRBV19 and TRBJ1-1; 11 nucleotides agree with TRBD1. Germline-derived CDR1 and CDR2 are LNHDA and SQIVND (reference sequence). This CDR3 contains 14 residues. Trimming took 6 bases from V and 3 from J; bases not matched to a gene: 3. CDR3 sequence: CASSGTGGYTEAFF. The CDR3 nucleotides are TGTGCCAGTAGCGGGACAGGGGGATACACTGAAGCTTTCTTT.

The J gene is TRBJ2-7, the V gene TRBV20-1; tentative D call: TRBD1 (5 bases). Germline CDR1 DFQATT, CDR2 SNEGSKA (reference sequence). The V gene lost 4 bases and the J gene lost 7 bases, with 11 bases spanning the gap. CDR3 length: 11 amino acids. For the CDR3, the DNA is TGCAGTGCTATGTACCGACAGGAGCAGTACTTC. Its translation: CSAMYRQEQYF.

The chain joins TRBV4-1 to TRBJ2-5; 8 bases fit TRBD1. Germline CDR1 MGHRA, CDR2 YSYEKL. The CDR3 consists of 13 residues. V shed 4 bases, J shed 6 bases, and the junction held 4 bases outside the gene matches. The CDR3 DNA is TGCGCCAGCAGCCTCGACAGGGGACAGACCCAGTACTTC. Translated, it gives CASSLDRGQTQYF.

V gene TRBV7-2 combines with J gene TRBJ1-1; 9 bases map to TRBD1. The V gene's germline CDR1 is SGHTA and CDR2 FQGNSA. The V and J ends lost 3 bases and 1 base, in that order; junction bases with no gene match: 6. This CDR3 region has 16 residues. DNA for the CDR3: TGTGCCAGCAGCTTGTACACAGGGGGCGCGAACACTGAAGCTTTCTTT. This gives the protein CASSLYTGGANTEAFF.

The chain uses TRBV6-5 and TRBJ2-7, with D possibly matching TRBD1 (6 bases). V was cut by 9 bases and J by 4 bases, with 16 bases left in between. Per the germline V gene, CDR1 is MNHEY and CDR2 is SVGAGI. The CDR3 has 13 amino acids. The DNA for the CDR3 is TGTGCCAGTACCCGGGACACCGGTTACGAGCAGTACTTC. Its translation: CASTRDTGYEQYF.

By sample fraction, this clone is large. One junction end does not reproduce the germline sequence, and a read error may be involved. The chain carries TRBV27 and TRBJ1-2; D call uncertain. The CDR3 runs to 13 residues. CDR1 and CDR2 from the germline V gene are MNHEY and SMNVEV (reference sequence). CDR3 residues: CASSYTSAGIRFF. The CDR3 region has the DNA TGTGCCAGCAGTTATACCTCGGCGGGCATCCGCTTTTTC.

The V and J genes are TRBV7-9 and TRBJ2-1; 9 positions match TRBD1. Unmatched junction bases numbered 8, after V lost 2 bases and J lost 6 bases. CDR3 length: 16 amino acids. Germline loops: CDR1 SEHNR, CDR2 FQNEAQ (reference sequence). CDR3 amino acids: CASSLNAGQGSNEQFF. The CDR3 coding sequence is TGTGCCAGCAGCTTAAACGCAGGACAGGGGAGCAATGAGCAGTTCTTC.

This clone was detected only a few times. The CDR3 DNA reads as TGCGCCAGCAGGCGGACTAGCGGAGATTCCTACGAGCAGTACTTC. Protein: CASRRTSGDSYEQYF. The V and J genes are TRBV5-1 and TRBJ2-7; 10 bases align to TRBD2. The CDR3 consists of 15 residues. The germline CDR1 and CDR2 sequences are SGHRS and YFSETQ. Losses at the gene ends were 5 bases for V and 1 base for J; bases not matched to a gene: 6. Using reference TRBV5-1 and TRBJ2-7 for the parts outside the CDR3, the full variable domain is KAGVTQTPRYLIKTRGQQVTLSCSPISGHRSVSWYQQTPGQGLQFLFEYFSETQRNKGNFPGRFSGRQFSNSRSEMNVSTLELGDSALYLCASRRTSGDSYEQYFGPGTRLTVT.

This rearrangement joins TRBV7-6 to TRBJ2-3; tentatively, D is TRBD2 (6 bases). Germline V lookup: CDR1 SGHVS, CDR2 FNYEAQ. The CDR3 loop spans 14 amino acids. V was shortened by 6 bases and J by 0 bases, with 10 bases between the two germline ends. CDR3 protein: CASSRDSSTDTQYF. The CDR3 DNA reads TGTGCCAGCAGTAGGGACTCAAGCACAGATACGCAGTATTTT. Full variable domain (missing parts from reference TRBV7-6 and TRBJ2-3): GAGVSQSPRYKVTKRGQDVALRCDPISGHVSLYWYRQALGQGPEFLTYFNYEAQQDKSGLPNDRFSAERPEGSISTLTIQRTEQRDSAMYRCASSRDSSTDTQYFGPGTRLTVL.

This clone was seen more than once but under ten times. V and J are TRBV5-6 and TRBJ2-7; unclear D gene. Germline V lookup: CDR1 SGHDT, CDR2 YYEEEE. V dropped 0 bases and J dropped 2 bases, with 9 bases sitting between them. The CDR3 contains 14 residues. The CDR3 nucleotides read TGTGCCAGCAGCTTGGCTTGGGCCGCCTACGAGCAGTACTTC. Protein sequence: CASSLAWAAYEQYF.

The rearrangement uses TRBV19 and TRBJ1-1, with D hard to call. The V gene's germline CDR1 is LNHDA and CDR2 SQIVND (reference sequence). V was shortened by 9 bases and J by 0 bases, with 14 bases between the two germline ends. The CDR3 loop spans 14 amino acids. As DNA, the CDR3 is TGTGCCAGCCAACGGGAAGAAATGAACACTGAAGCTTTCTTT. It codes for CASQREEMNTEAFF.

The rearrangement links TRBV28 to TRBJ2-1, with D possibly being TRBD1 (6 bases). V was cut by 5 bases and J by 7 bases, with 21 bases left in between. Germline CDR1 and CDR2: MDHEN and SYDVKM. The CDR3 is made up of 16 amino acids. Written as DNA, the CDR3 is TGTGCCAGCAGTCCTCCGACAGGAATCGTGGAAAATGAGCAGTTCTTC. This gives the protein CASSPPTGIVENEQFF.

The chain has TRBV6-2 or TRBV6-3 and TRBJ2-5, with 9 bases lining up with TRBD2. The germline gives CDR1 MNHEY, CDR2 SVGEGT. The V segment lost 2 bases and the J segment 2 bases; nucleotides outside the gene matches: 9. The length of the CDR3 is 17 residues. The CDR3 here is CASSYGGSGRLQETQYF. The CDR3 DNA sequence: TGTGCCAGCAGTTACGGGGGTAGCGGGAGACTACAAGAGACCCAGTACTTC.

This clone came up a few times. J is TRBJ2-5 and V is TRBV5-1; TRBD2 matches at 12 bases. This CDR3 has 22 residues. J lost 5 bases, V lost 4 bases, and 27 bases had no gene match. Germline V gene data show CDR1 as SGHRS and CDR2 as YFSETQ. CDR3: CASSKSLMTGGWTSGTSETQYF. CDR3 coding DNA: TGCGCCAGCAGCAAGAGCCTGATGACAGGGGGCTGGACTAGCGGGACAAGCGAGACCCAGTACTTC. The complete variable domain, with remaining parts taken from reference TRBV5-1 and TRBJ2-5, reads KAGVTQTPRYLIKTRGQQVTLSCSPISGHRSVSWYQQTPGQGLQFLFEYFSETQRNKGNFPGRFSGRQFSNSRSEMNVSTLELGDSALYLCASSKSLMTGGWTSGTSETQYFGPGTRLLVL.

This clone has only one observation. The chain links TRBV19 to TRBJ2-6; TRBD2 matches 9 bases. V gave up 2 bases and J gave up 1 base; unmatched junction bases: 3. CDR1 is LNHDA and CDR2 is SQIVND in the germline V gene (reference sequence). This CDR3 region has 17 residues. The CDR3 DNA follows: TGTGCCAGTAGTATAATTAGCGGGAGTTCTGGGGCCAACGTCCTGACTTTC. It is translated as CASSIISGSSGANVLTF. Together with reference TRBV19 and TRBJ2-6, the CDR3 gives the full variable domain: DGGITQSPKYLFRKEGQNVTLSCEQNLNHDAMYWYRQDPGQGLRLIYYSQIVNDFQKGDIAEGYSVSREKKESFPLTVTSAQKNPTAFYLCASSIISGSSGANVLTFGAGSRLTVL.

V usage is TRBV28 and J usage is TRBJ1-1; TRBD1 agrees at 9 bases. Looked up from germline, CDR1 is MDHEN and CDR2 is SYDVKM. This CDR3 is 13 amino acids long. V dropped 5 bases and J dropped 6; count of bases not matched to a gene: 4. The CDR3 here is CASSGTGRSEAFF. The CDR3 DNA follows: TGTGCCAGCAGTGGGACAGGGAGATCTGAAGCTTTCTTT.

The CDR3 here is CASSRGGGAEANVLTF. The CDR3 DNA reads as TGTGCCAGCAGCCGAGGGGGAGGGGCCGAGGCCAACGTCCTGACTTTC. The genes are TRBV27 and TRBJ2-6, with D possibly being TRBD2 (7 bases). The CDR3 extends over 16 amino acids. Trimming removed 6 bases at V and 6 bases at J, with 18 bases between. From germline, CDR1 is MNHEY and CDR2 SMNVEV (reference sequence).

Here the CDR3 reads CASSLPNTDTQYF. The CDR3 coding sequence is TGTGCCAGCAGCCTACCGAACACAGATACGCAGTATTTT. This sequence joins TRBV11-2 and TRBJ2-3, with D unclear. Germline V gene sequence: CDR1 SGHAT, CDR2 FQNNGV. The CDR3 consists of 13 residues. V was shortened by 5 bases and J by 2 bases, with 8 bases between the two germline ends.

This clone was observed a few times. This rearrangement joins TRBV2 to TRBJ2-3; D is perhaps TRBD2 (5 bases). Trimming removed 4 bases from V and 0 bases from J, with 20 bases in between. Germline values: CDR1 SNHLY, CDR2 FYNNEI. The CDR3 is 18 amino acids. CDR3 protein: CASSVRRAVQTSTDTQYF. DNA of the CDR3: TGTGCCAGCAGTGTACGGAGAGCGGTTCAGACTAGCACAGATACGCAGTATTTT.

Only a few counts were recorded for this clone. This chain joins TRBV10-3 and TRBJ2-2; 8 nucleotides align to TRBD2. The CDR3 loop spans 16 amino acids. V shed 4 bases and J 8 bases; nucleotides not matched to a gene: 12. Germline V lookup: CDR1 ENHRY, CDR2 SYGVKD. The CDR3 sequence: CAISGQTSDFVGELFF. Written as DNA, the CDR3 is TGTGCCATCAGTGGGCAGACTAGCGATTTCGTGGGGGAGCTGTTTTTT.

In this sample, this clone turned up a few times. This rearrangement joins TRBV9 to TRBJ1-3; 7 nucleotides match TRBD1. CDR1 and CDR2 (germline): SGDLS, YYNGEE. V lost 4 bases and J lost 0; bases outside the gene matches: 4. CDR3 size: 15 residues. CDR3 coding DNA: TGTGCCAGCAGCCGCCAGGGGGGCTCTGGAAACACCATATATTTT. This encodes CASSRQGGSGNTIYF.

The chain is built from TRBV21-1 and TRBJ2-7; TRBD2, as called in the table, went unchecked against the DNA. TRBV21-1 is described as a pseudogene. This CDR3 region has 14 residues. CDR3 sequence (DNA): TGTGCCAGCAGCGGCGGGGGGCGAACCTACGAGCAGTACTTC. Protein: CASSGGGRTYEQYF.

The rearrangement joins TRBV25-1 to TRBJ2-7, with D unclear. V was shortened by 1 base and J by 2 bases, with 12 bases between the two germline ends. The CDR3 extends over 15 amino acids. Germline-derived CDR1 and CDR2 are MGHDK and SYGVNS. The CDR3 region is CASSESGWATYEQYF. The DNA for the CDR3 is TGTGCCAGCAGTGAATCCGGTTGGGCTACCTACGAGCAGTACTTC.

This clone has more than one count but fewer than ten. The J gene is TRBJ2-1, the V gene TRBV2, with D possibly being TRBD2 (6 bases). Germline loops: CDR1 SNHLY, CDR2 FYNNEI. V lost 7 bases, J lost 3 bases, and 10 bases lay in between. The CDR3 contains 13 residues. CDR3 in amino acids: CASTGTRYNEQFF. Here the CDR3 DNA reads TGTGCCAGCACCGGGACTCGCTACAATGAGCAGTTCTTC.

The rearrangement links TRBV7-2 to TRBJ2-3; 11 bases match TRBD1. The CDR3 covers 17 residues. The V gene's germline CDR1 is SGHTA and CDR2 FQGNSA. Trimming removed 5 bases from V and 3 bases from J; junction bases left unmatched: 10. The CDR3 nucleotides are TGTGCCAGCAGCCTTGGCGCGGACAGGGGGCTGACAGATACGCAGTATTTT. Residues: CASSLGADRGLTDTQYF.

The chain links TRBV13 to TRBJ1-1, with D possibly being TRBD1 (6 bases). CDR3 length: 16 residues. V lost 5 bases, J lost 0 bases, and 16 bases lay in between. Germline CDR1 PRHDT, CDR2 FYEKMQ (reference sequence). For the CDR3, the DNA is TGTGCCAGCAGCGTACAGGGACGCCGCATGAACACTGAAGCTTTCTTT. Translated, it gives CASSVQGRRMNTEAFF.

As to this clone: This CDR3 is also generated by other DNA sequences in the sample. V and J are TRBV28 and TRBJ1-5, with D tentatively TRBD1 (5 bases). With 5 bases removed from V and 4 bases from J, the gap between germline ends came to 9 bases. The CDR3 is 13 residues long. Germline V gene sequence: CDR1 MDHEN, CDR2 SYDVKM. For the CDR3, the DNA is TGTGCCAGCAGTCCCCCAGGGAATCAGCCCCAGCATTTT. It encodes CASSPPGNQPQHF.

J is TRBJ1-6 and V is TRBV7-9; D ambiguous. V lost 5 bases, J lost 0 bases, and 8 bases lay in between. The CDR3 runs to 15 residues. Per germline, CDR1 SEHNR and CDR2 FQNEAQ (reference sequence). The DNA for the CDR3 is TGTGCCAGCAGCGTTAGGAGCTCCTATAATTCACCCCTCCACTTT. It codes for CASSVRSSYNSPLHF.